This T cell receptor (beta chain) was recorded in a study of metastatic and nonmetastatic thyroid tumors. Overall study: It was across blood and tumor or nodule tissue from malignant and benign thyroid patients that repertoires were compared. Study-wide results and caveats: When malignant thyroid tumors were compared with benign nodules, TCR beta diversity was reportedly significantly higher in the malignant tumors. This held in both blood and tumor samples.

Thyroid surgery was preceded by no treatment in any patient. Original analysis: For papillary thyroid cancer, a distant-metastasis classifier was constructed from CDR3 differences observed across clinicopathological groups. TCRdb re-processed the PCR reads through MiXCR. For this entry, the V and J calls and clone size follow TCRdb and not the study's own pipeline. Among around 10,000 clones listed, nearly 30% were seen once. This clone was seen a few times. The antigen is undetermined. Germline V gene sequence: CDR1 LNHDA, CDR2 SQIVND (reference sequence). The CDR3 loop spans 13 amino acids. Germline trimming cut 7 bases from V and 5 bases from J; bases unmatched to any gene: 8.

The rearrangement links TRBV19 to TRBJ2-7; the match to TRBD1 covers 7 bases. The specimen was tumor tissue. This sequence was found in a female donor with papillary thyroid cancer or a benign thyroid nodule (not recorded which). Some clones in this sample may be carry-over from other donors' samples. CDR3 nucleotide sequence: TGTGCCAGTATGGGAGACAGGGTACACGAGCAGTACTTC. This sequence encodes CASMGDRVHEQYF.